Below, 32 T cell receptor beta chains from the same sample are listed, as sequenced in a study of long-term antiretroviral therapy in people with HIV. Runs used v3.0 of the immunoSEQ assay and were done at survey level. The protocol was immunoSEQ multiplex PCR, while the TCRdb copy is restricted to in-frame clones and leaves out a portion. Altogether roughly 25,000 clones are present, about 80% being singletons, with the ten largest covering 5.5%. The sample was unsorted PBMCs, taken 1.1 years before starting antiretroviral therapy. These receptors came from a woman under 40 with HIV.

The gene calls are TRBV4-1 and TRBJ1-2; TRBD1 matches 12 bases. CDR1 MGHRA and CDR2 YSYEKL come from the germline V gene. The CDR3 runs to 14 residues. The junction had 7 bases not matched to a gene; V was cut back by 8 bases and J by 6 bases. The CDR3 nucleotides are TGCGCCAGCTTTCAGGGACAGGGGGCTAATGGCTACACCTTC. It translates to CASFQGQGANGYTF.

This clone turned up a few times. CDR3 sequence reads: CSVEGGSAGELFF. CDR3 in DNA: TGCAGCGTTGAAGGAGGAAGCGCCGGGGAGCTGTTTTTT. This rearrangement joins TRBV29-1 to TRBJ2-2; D gene ambiguous. This CDR3 contains 13 residues. CDR1 SQVTM and CDR2 ANQGSEA come from the germline V gene. V dropped 1 base and J dropped 6 bases, with 9 bases sitting between them.

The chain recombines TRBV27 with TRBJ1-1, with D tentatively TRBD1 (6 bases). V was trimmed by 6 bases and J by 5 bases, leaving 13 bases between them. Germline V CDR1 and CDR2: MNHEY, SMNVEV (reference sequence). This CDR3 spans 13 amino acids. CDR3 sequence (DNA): TGTGCCAGCAGCTTAACAGGGAGGACTGAAGCTTTCTTT. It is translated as CASSLTGRTEAFF.

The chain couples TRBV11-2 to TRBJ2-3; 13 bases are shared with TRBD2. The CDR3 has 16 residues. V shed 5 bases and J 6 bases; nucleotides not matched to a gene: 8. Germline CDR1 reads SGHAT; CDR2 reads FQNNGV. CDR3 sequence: CASSPPGLAGWDTQYF. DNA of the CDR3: TGTGCCAGCAGCCCTCCGGGACTAGCGGGGTGGGATACGCAGTATTTT.

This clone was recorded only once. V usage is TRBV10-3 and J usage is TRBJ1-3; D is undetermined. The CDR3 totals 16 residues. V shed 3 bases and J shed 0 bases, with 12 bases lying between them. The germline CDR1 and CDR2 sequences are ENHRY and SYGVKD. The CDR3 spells CAISDPRAASGNTIYF. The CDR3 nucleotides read TGTGCCATCAGTGACCCCCGCGCAGCCTCTGGAAACACCATATATTTT.

CDR3 sequence (DNA): TGTGCCAGCAGCTTAGGGGGACAGGGGGCAGACTATGGCTACACCTTC. This encodes CASSLGGQGADYGYTF. V and J are TRBV7-9 and TRBJ1-2; TRBD1 agrees at 12 bases. The J segment lost 3 bases and the V segment lost 1 base, leaving 3 bases of the junction unmatched. Germline CDR1 is SEHNR and CDR2 is FQNEAQ (reference sequence). There are 16 residues in the CDR3.

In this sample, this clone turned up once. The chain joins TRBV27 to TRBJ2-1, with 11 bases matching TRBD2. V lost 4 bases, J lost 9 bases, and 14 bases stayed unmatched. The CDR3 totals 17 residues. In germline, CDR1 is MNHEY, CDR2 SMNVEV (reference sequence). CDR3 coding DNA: TGTGCCAGCAGTTGGGGTAGCGGGGGGGCGAACCATTTTGAGCAGTTCTTC. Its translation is CASSWGSGGANHFEQFF.

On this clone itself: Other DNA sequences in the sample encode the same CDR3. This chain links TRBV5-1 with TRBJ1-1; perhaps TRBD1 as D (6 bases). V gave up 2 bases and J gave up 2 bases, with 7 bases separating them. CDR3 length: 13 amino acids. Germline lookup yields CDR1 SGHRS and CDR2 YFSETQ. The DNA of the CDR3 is TGCGCCAGCAGCTTAGGGGGTAACACTGAAGCTTTCTTT. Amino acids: CASSLGGNTEAFF.

CDR3 DNA sequence: TGTGCTAGTGGCCTGAGTCAGCCCCAGCATTTT. Residues: CASGLSQPQHF. This chain joins TRBV12-5 and TRBJ1-5; D unresolved. Looked up from germline, CDR1 is LGHNT and CDR2 is FRNRAP. This CDR3 comprises 11 residues. V was pared by 6 bases and J by 6 bases, with 6 bases between.

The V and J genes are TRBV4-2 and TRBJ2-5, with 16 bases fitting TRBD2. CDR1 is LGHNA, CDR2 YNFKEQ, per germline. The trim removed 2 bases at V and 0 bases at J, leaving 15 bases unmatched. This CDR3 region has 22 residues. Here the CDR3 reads CASSQRNTGTSGGAPHQETQYF. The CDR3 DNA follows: TGTGCCAGCAGCCAACGTAATACCGGGACTAGCGGGGGGGCCCCACACCAAGAGACCCAGTACTTC.

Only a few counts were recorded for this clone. CDR3 DNA sequence: TGTGCCAGCAACCTTGGGACAGGGGGCTATTCACCCCTCCACTTT. It specifies CASNLGTGGYSPLHF. The chain combines TRBV6-1 with TRBJ1-6, with 12 bases identical to TRBD1. CDR1 and CDR2 (germline): MNHNS, SASEGT. The CDR3 length is 15 residues. Trimming at V came to 7 bases and at J to 8 bases, leaving 6 bases not matched to a gene.

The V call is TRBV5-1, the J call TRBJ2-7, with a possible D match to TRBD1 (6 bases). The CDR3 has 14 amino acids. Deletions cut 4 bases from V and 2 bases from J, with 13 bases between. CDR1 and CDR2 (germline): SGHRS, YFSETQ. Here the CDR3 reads CASSPRTETYEQYF. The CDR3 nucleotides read TGCGCCAGCAGCCCTCGGACAGAAACCTACGAGCAGTACTTC.

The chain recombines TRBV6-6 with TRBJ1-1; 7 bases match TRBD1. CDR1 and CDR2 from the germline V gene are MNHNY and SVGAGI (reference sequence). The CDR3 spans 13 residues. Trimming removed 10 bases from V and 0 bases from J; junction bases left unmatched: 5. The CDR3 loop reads CAIRTGVNTEAFF. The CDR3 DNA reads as TGTGCCATCCGAACAGGGGTGAACACTGAAGCTTTCTTT.

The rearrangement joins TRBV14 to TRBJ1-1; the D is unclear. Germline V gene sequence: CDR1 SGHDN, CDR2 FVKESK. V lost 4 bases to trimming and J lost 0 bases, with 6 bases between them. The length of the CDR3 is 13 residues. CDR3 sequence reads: CASSLEMNTEAFF. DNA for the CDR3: TGTGCCAGCAGCCTCGAGATGAACACTGAAGCTTTCTTT.

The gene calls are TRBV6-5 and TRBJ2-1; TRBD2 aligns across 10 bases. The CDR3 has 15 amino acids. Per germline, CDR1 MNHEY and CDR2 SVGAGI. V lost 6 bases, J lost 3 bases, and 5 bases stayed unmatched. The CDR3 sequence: CASRSPSGGYNEQFF. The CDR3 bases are TGTGCCAGCAGAAGTCCTAGCGGGGGCTACAATGAGCAGTTCTTC.

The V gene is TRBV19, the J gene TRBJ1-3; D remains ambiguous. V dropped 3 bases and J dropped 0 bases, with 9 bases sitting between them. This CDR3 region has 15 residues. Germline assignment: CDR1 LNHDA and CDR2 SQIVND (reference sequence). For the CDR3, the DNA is TGTGCCAGTAGTATGGGAACAAACTCTGGAAACACCATATATTTT. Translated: CASSMGTNSGNTIYF.

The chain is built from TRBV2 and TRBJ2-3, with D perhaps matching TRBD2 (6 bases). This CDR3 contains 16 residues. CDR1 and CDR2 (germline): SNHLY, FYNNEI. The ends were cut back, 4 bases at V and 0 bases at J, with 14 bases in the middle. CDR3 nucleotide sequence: TGTGCCAGCAGTGGGCAGGCGGGGAGTAGCACAGATACGCAGTATTTT. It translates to CASSGQAGSSTDTQYF.

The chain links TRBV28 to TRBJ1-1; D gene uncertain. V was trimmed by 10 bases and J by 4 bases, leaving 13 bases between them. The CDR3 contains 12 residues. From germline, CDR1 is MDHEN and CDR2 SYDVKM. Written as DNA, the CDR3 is TGTGCCATATGGACTGGTGGCACTGAAGCTTTCTTT. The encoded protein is CAIWTGGTEAFF.

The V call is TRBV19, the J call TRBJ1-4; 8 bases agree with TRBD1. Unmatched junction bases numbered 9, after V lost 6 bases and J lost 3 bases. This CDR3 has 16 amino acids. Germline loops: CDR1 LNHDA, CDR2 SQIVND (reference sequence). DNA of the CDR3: TGTGCCAGTAGAGATGCAGGGGGCGCATCTAATGAAAAACTGTTTTTT. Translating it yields CASRDAGGASNEKLFF.

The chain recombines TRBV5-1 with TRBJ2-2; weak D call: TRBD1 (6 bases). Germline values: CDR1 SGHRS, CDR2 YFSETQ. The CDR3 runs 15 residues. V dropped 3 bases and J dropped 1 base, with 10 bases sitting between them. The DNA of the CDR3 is TGCGCCAGCAGCTACGTGACAGGGAACACCGGGGAGCTGTTTTTT. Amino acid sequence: CASSYVTGNTGELFF.

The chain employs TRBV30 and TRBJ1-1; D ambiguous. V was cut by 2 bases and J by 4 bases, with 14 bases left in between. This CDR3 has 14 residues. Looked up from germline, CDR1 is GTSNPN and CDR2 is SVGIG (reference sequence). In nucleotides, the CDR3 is TGTGCCTGGAGTCGAATGAGGGTCGGCACTGAAGCTTTCTTT. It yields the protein CAWSRMRVGTEAFF. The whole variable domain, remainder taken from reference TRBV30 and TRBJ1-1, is SQTIHQWPATLVQPVGSPLSLECTVEGTSNPNLYWYRQAAGRGLQLLFYSVGIGQISSEVPQNLSASRPQDRQFILSSKKLLLSDSGFYLCAWSRMRVGTEAFFGQGTRLTVV.

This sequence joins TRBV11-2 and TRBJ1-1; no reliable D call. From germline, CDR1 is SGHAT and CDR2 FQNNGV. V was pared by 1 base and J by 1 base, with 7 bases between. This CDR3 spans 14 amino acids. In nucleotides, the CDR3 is TGTGCCAGCAGCTTAGGGACGAGGAACACTGAAGCTTTCTTT. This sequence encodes CASSLGTRNTEAFF.

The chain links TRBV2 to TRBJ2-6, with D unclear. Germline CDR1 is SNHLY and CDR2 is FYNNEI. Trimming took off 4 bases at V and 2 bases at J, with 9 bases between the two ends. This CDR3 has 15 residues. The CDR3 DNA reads TGTGCCAGCAGTGTTGAAAGGGCTGGGGCCAACGTCCTGACTTTC. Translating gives CASSVERAGANVLTF.

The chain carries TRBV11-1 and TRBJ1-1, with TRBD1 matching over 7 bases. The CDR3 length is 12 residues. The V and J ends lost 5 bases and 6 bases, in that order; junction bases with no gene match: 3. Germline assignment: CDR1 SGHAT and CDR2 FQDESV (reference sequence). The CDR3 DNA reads TGTGCCAGCAGCGCCGGGACAGCTGAAGCTTTCTTT. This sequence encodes CASSAGTAEAFF.

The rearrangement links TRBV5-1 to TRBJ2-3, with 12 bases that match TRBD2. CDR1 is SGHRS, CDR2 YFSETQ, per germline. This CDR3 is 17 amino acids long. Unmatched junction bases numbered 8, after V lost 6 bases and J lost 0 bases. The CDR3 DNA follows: TGCGCCAGCAAAGGACTAGCGGGGATTCCTAGCACAGATACGCAGTATTTT. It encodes CASKGLAGIPSTDTQYF.

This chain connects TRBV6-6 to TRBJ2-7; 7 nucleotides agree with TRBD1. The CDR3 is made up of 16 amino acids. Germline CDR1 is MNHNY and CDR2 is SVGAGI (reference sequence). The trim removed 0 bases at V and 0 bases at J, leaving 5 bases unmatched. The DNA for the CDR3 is TGTGCCAGCAGTTACTCTCTCGGACAGGCCTCCTACGAGCAGTACTTC. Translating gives CASSYSLGQASYEQYF.

The CDR3 DNA reads TGCGCCAGCAGCCAAGTTCCTGCAACTAATGAAAAACTGTTTTTT. Translating it yields CASSQVPATNEKLFF. The chain is built from TRBV4-1 and TRBJ1-4; the D is unclear. V was shortened by 1 base and J by 0 bases, with 6 bases between the two germline ends. CDR3 size: 15 residues. CDR1 is MGHRA and CDR2 is YSYEKL in the germline V gene.

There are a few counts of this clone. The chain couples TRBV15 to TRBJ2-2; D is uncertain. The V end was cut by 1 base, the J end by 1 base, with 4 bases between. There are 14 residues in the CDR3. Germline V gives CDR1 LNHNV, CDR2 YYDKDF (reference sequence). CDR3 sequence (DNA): TGTGCCACCAGCAGAGGAGGGAACACCGGGGAGCTGTTTTTT. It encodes CATSRGGNTGELFF.

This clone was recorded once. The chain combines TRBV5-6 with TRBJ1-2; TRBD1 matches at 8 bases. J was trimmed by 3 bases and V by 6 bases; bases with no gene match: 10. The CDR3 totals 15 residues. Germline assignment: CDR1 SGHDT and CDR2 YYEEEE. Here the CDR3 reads CASNKRTGYYYGYTF. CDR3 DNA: TGTGCCAGCAACAAACGGACAGGGTATTACTATGGCTACACCTTC. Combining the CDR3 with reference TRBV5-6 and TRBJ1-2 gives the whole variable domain DAGVTQSPTHLIKTRGQQVTLRCSPKSGHDTVSWYQQALGQGPQFIFQYYEEEERQRGNFPDRFSGHQFPNYSSELNVNALLLGDSALYLCASNKRTGYYYGYTFGSGTRLTVV.

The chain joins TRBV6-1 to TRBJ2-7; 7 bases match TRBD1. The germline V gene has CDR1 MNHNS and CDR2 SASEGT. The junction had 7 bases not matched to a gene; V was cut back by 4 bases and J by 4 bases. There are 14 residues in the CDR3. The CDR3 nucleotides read TGTGCCAGCAGTGTTGCGACAGGGAATTACGAGCAGTACGTC. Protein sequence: CASSVATGNYEQYV.

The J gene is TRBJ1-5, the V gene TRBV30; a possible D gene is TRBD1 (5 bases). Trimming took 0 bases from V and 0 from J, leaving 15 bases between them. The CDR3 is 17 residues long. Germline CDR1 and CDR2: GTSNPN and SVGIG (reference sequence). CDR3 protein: CAWSVRGTANSNQPQHF. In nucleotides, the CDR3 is TGTGCCTGGAGTGTTCGTGGGACCGCTAATAGCAATCAGCCCCAGCATTTT.

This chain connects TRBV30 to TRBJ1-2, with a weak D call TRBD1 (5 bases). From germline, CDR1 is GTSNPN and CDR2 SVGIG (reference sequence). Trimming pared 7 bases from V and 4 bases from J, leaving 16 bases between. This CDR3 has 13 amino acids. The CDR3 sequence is CASPTGAFYGYTF. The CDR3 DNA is TGTGCCTCTCCCACAGGAGCCTTCTATGGCTACACCTTC.